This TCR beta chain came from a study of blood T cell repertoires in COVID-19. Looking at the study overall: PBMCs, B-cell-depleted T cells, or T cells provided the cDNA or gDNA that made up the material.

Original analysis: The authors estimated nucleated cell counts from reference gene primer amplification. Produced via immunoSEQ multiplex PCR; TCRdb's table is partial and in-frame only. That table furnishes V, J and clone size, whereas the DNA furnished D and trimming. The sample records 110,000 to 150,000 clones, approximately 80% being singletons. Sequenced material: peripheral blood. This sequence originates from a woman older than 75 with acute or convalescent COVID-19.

Here the CDR3 reads CASSLWADSNQPQHF. CDR3 bases: TGTGCCAGCAGTTTATGGGCAGATAGCAATCAGCCCCAGCATTTT. The chain joins TRBV27 to TRBJ1-5; D uncertain. Germline V gene sequence: CDR1 MNHEY, CDR2 SMNVEV (reference sequence). The CDR3 contains 15 residues. Trimming removed 1 base at V and 0 bases at J, with 7 bases between.